This TCR beta chain is from a study of identical twins (dated by TCRdb to the mid-2010s). Some background on the complete study: To test whether fetal clonotypes persist, the study used deep sequencing on TCR alpha and beta repertoires from monozygotic twins, unrelated adults of various ages, and cord blood. To rule out contamination, replicate twin experiments were performed at different times with different library preparation protocols.

The method behind the library was 5' RACE. Sequencing took place on an Illumina HiSeq 2000. Template switching added a universal primer binding site, and the final cDNA carried a unique molecular identifier that allowed TCR cDNA molecules to be counted accurately. Specific primers in the conserved constant-segment region were used to synthesize first-strand cDNA for TCR alpha and beta chains. To control for contamination, each cDNA library was double barcoded with a SMART-Mk sample barcode plus Illumina barcodes. TruSeq adapter sequences, together with Illumina sample barcodes, were added in two successive PCR steps. Sequencing of the TCR alpha and beta cDNA libraries was done on the Illumina HiSeq platform using custom primers. Processing in the source paper ran as follows. MiGEC processed the raw reads to extract unique molecular identifiers, while MiXCR was used to determine the CDR3 positions. For each individual, recombination models were inferred using an EM algorithm with the repgenHMM and IGoR tools. The analysis of shared clonotypes was done with the tcR package in R, with sharing normalized by the product of cloneset sizes. Out-of-frame nonproductive sequences were analyzed to study raw recombination free of thymic and clonal selection effects. TCRdb reworked the public reads: Q25 trimming with fastp, MiXCR clone assembly, productive beta chains retained. Duplicate CDR3 protein sequences are folded into a single record with the most common DNA and genes. None of the V and J calls come from the authors' own analysis; TCRdb made them. The sample table shows roughly 290,000 distinct CDR3 sequences, and approximately 8.5% are seen once. The leading ten clones occupy more than 2% of the sample.

Trimming removed 0 bases from V and 3 bases from J, leaving 9 bases between the germline ends. The germline V gene (reference sequence) yields DFQATT for CDR1 and SNEGSKA for CDR2. Reading from cysteine to phenylalanine, the CDR3 counts 14 amino acids. The CDR3 DNA has 42 bases and is translated from base 1. What the study reported, not specific to this receptor: Out-of-frame TCR alpha sharing in monozygotic twins was systematically underestimated by recombination models, whereas sharing between unrelated individuals was in agreement with the recombination models. Because the same donors could not be followed over many years, the conclusions relied on cross-sectional statistical analysis. Fewer insertions were carried by abundant cord blood beta clonotypes, a similar but weaker trend appeared in young adult naive repertoires, and no such trend appeared in memory repertoires. In beta out-of-frame sequences, excess twin sharing was weaker, because having fewer shared sequences lowered the signal-to-noise ratio. Compared with coincidental sharing between unrelated individuals, out-of-frame TCR alpha sequences shared between twins had an excess of sequences with low generation probability. Invariant T cells such as MAIT and iNKT could partly confound zero-insertion analyses, though diverse VJ usage argued against this for most clonotypes.

All donors were healthy Caucasians. The twin cohort consisted of three pairs of female monozygotic twins, all aged roughly 18 to 30 years. Using Miltenyi CD45RO+ enrichment and human naive T-cell isolation kits, memory (CD45RO+) and naive T cells were isolated from PBMC. The sample holds a few counts of this clonotype. This clone's antigen is unknown. Qualities for individual bases were not recorded, and no much larger clone is one base off. This sample was shared with a second study, whose subject was yellow fever vaccine responses in identical twins. In that second paper, the authors write: The authors reported that the T cell response to vaccination in identical twins appeared partly convergent and partly personalized. In the study, vaccine-responding T cell clones were precisely tracked in identical twins.

This clonotype originated in a woman younger than 35 in good health. Recombination connected TRBV20-1 to TRBJ1-5, and perhaps TRBD1 as D gene, on 5 matching bases. The material sequenced was memory (CD45RO+) T cells sorted from blood. The sample's cell subset or site label, in plain terms: CD45RO+ enriched T cells. The CDR3 is CSARDIQVNQPQHF. The nucleotide sequence reads as follows: TGCAGTGCTAGAGATATACAGGTCAATCAGCCCCAGCATTTT.